This section outlines one T cell receptor beta chain sequence together with its context. Its antigen is not identified. This may be a read error, as it is one base from a much larger clone. These data belong to a study of T-cell reconstitution after alpha-beta-depleted transplantation in children. Germline CDR1 is SGHAT and CDR2 is FQNNGV. This CDR3 contains 15 residues. Notes on the study in general: Surviving recipient T cells and thymic progenitors underlay high day-60 TCRbeta diversity in some patients. As was reported, about two months after transplant, alpha-beta T cells came from several hundred expanded graft clones. Newly made T cells mostly supplied T-cell counts and diversity one year after transplant.

Preparation of the TCRbeta library involved a method that used unique molecular identifiers. TCRdb fed the PCR reads into MiXCR, producing one record per CDR3 protein. This sample yields fewer than 250,000 distinct CDR3 sequences, of which 7.5% to 9.5% are seen a single time; 6.3% belongs to the top ten. Sequenced material: PBMCs, mostly from graft donor cells, taken 180 days after TCRalphabeta/CD19-depleted stem cell transplant. The chain uses TRBV11-2 and TRBJ2-7; TRBD2 is a possible D gene (6 bases). This receptor was taken from a male patient between 5 and 17 years old who had a stem cell transplant for acute lymphoblastic leukemia, so the T cells may come from the graft donor. The CDR3 sequence: CASSLGGIPPYEQHF. The CDR3 DNA reads as TGTGCCAGCAGCTTGGGCGGGATCCCCCCCTACGAGCAGCACTTC.